Listed below are T cell receptor beta chains from one sample, sequenced in a study of cytomegalovirus exposure and HLA in healthy donors. Some clones are missing from TCRdb's copy, which holds only in-frame ones; the method was immunoSEQ multiplex PCR. The repertoire consists of over 85,000 clones, with about 80% occurring once and the leading ten covering about 2%. Sequenced material: PBMCs. The receptors derive from a man in his forties in good health and CMV-seronegative. Each CDR3 is given with its conserved first and last residue. The D gene is left open where the match is weak. For some rows the clone size is stated as once, few or many, or as a class when expanded; others skip it.

>TRBV19|.|TRBJ2-5|16|TRBD2
TGTGCCTCCACCCCGACTAGCGGGAGTGAAGGAGAGACCCAGTACTTC
CASTPTSGSEGETQYF
>TRBV5-1|.|TRBJ1-1|12|.
TGCGCCAGCAGCTTCGAGACAGGTAAAGCTTTCTTT
CASSFETGKAFF
>TRBV10-3|few|TRBJ2-3|15|TRBD2
TGTGCCATCAGTGCGGGGGGAGTCTACACAGATACGCAGTATTTT
CAISAGGVYTDTQYF
>TRBV6-1|.|TRBJ1-2|13|.
TGTGCCATCCGAACACCCCCAGAGGGCCTTCGGACCTTC
CAIRTPPEGLRTF
>TRBV30|.|TRBJ1-2|12|.
TGTGCCTGGCAGGGTCCTAACTATGGCTACACCTTC
CAWQGPNYGYTF
>TRBV5-8|once|TRBJ1-2|14|.
TGTGCCAGCAGCTTCAGGGCGGGGGACTATGGCTACACCTTC
CASSFRAGDYGYTF
>TRBV5-4|once|TRBJ2-1|15|.
TGTGCCAGTTACGCGCCGGAGGGCCTTGTAAATGAGCAGTTCTTC
CASYAPEGLVNEQFF
>TRBV6-4|.|TRBJ2-1|15|TRBD2
TGTGCCAGCAGCGCCCGGGGGGGGATCTACAATGAGCAGTTCTTC
CASSARGGIYNEQFF
>TRBV18|.|TRBJ2-3|17|.
TGTGCCAGCTCACCTCCCGGGGTAGGGGGTCCCACAGATACGCAGTATTTT
CASSPPGVGGPTDTQYF
>TRBV29-1|few|TRBJ1-1|11|.
TGCAGCGCCAAGGGGATTCTTGAAGCTTTCTTT
CSAKGILEAFF
>TRBV7-2|few|TRBJ2-3|18|TRBD2
TGTGCCAGCAGCCCTCGACTAGCGGGAGCCTTTAGCACAGATACGCAGTATTTT
CASSPRLAGAFSTDTQYF